This T cell receptor (beta chain) is from a study of shared clonotypes between healthy human individuals. Sequencing of unsorted PBMC DNA was carried out using ten immunoSEQ deep assay plates. The method was immunoSEQ multiplex PCR; TCRdb's version includes in-frame clones alone and lacks a portion of them. Here the sample spans 75,000 to 100,000 clones, approximately 51% being singletons. Germline V gene sequence: CDR1 GTSNPN, CDR2 SVGIG (reference sequence). Trimming took 3 bases from V and 4 from J; bases not matched to a gene: 4. This CDR3 is built from 13 residues. This clonotype was sampled from a woman between 35 and 50 years old in good health. Some clones in this sample may be carry-over from other donors' samples. The material sequenced was PBMCs. V gene TRBV30 combines with J gene TRBJ2-5, with TRBD2 matching 8 bases. The CDR3 region is CAWSLAGRETQYF. The CDR3 DNA reads as TGTGCCTGGAGCCTAGCGGGCAGAGAGACCCAGTACTTC.